This passage covers 9 T cell receptor beta chains from one sample sequenced in a study of blood T cells in healthy people across ages. A sample-barcoded 5' primer and a J-beta primer mix were used in a second PCR of roughly 7 to 11 cycles. TCRdb used MiXCR to reprocess the 5' RACE reads, holding one entry per CDR3 protein. The sample has under 850,000 distinct CDR3 sequences; about 37% are singletons. The specimen sequenced was blood. The receptors originated from a man between 18 and 29 years old in good health.

The table lists this clonotype with a few counts. The V call is TRBV28, the J call TRBJ2-1; 8 positions match TRBD2. Germline trimming cut 3 bases from V and 13 bases from J; bases unmatched to any gene: 5. The CDR3 is 12 residues long. Germline V CDR1 and CDR2: MDHEN, SYDVKM. The CDR3 DNA reads as TGTGCCAGCAGTTTGATTGGACTAGCTCAGTTCTTC. This encodes CASSLIGLAQFF.

The rearrangement joins TRBV20-1 to TRBJ2-1; 11 nucleotides match TRBD2. The DNA end favors TRBJ2-7, so the J call may be wrong. This CDR3 has 16 amino acids. Germline V gene sequence: CDR1 DFQATT, CDR2 SNEGSKA (reference sequence). As DNA, the CDR3 is TGCAGTGCCCTGACTAGCGGGGCTCGCTCCTACAATGAGCAGTACTTC. Its translation: CSALTSGARSYNEQYF.

The chain has TRBV20-1 and TRBJ2-1; TRBD2 aligns across 8 bases. Per germline, CDR1 DFQATT and CDR2 SNEGSKA (reference sequence). The junction had 10 bases not matched to a gene; V was cut back by 5 bases and J by 1 base. The CDR3 runs 16 residues. The CDR3 nucleotides are TGCAGTGCTCTCGGGAAAGTAGCGGGATCCTACAATGAGCAGTTCTTC. The encoded protein is CSALGKVAGSYNEQFF.

In this sample, this clonotype turned up a few times. This sequence joins TRBV27 and TRBJ1-4, with 7 bases that match TRBD1. The ends lost 1 base at V and 6 bases at J; junction bases unmatched: 2. The V gene's germline CDR1 is MNHEY and CDR2 SMNVEV (reference sequence). This CDR3 has 14 amino acids. This chain's CDR3 is CASSLLGQHEKLFF. For the CDR3, the DNA is TGTGCCAGCAGTTTATTGGGACAGCATGAAAAACTGTTTTTT.

This clonotype was counted ten times or more. This sequence joins TRBV20-1 and TRBJ2-3; D remains unclear. The CDR3 is 13 amino acids. Trimming took off 3 bases at V and 0 bases at J, with 7 bases between the two ends. The germline CDR1 and CDR2 sequences are DFQATT and SNEGSKA (reference sequence). DNA for the CDR3: TGCAGTGCTAGCCCAGGTAGCACAGATACGCAGTATTTT. It encodes CSASPGSTDTQYF.

This clonotype showed up just a few times. The chain links TRBV7-2 to TRBJ2-2, with TRBD1 matching over 7 bases. The germline CDR1 and CDR2 sequences are SGHTA and FQGNSA. V lost 1 base, J lost 13 bases, and 3 bases stayed unmatched. The CDR3 extends over 12 amino acids. This CDR3 is CASSLGQGGLFF. The CDR3 coding sequence is TGTGCCAGCAGCTTAGGACAGGGTGGGCTGTTTTTT.

The chain links TRBV6-6 to TRBJ2-7, with TRBD2 matching 8 bases. The DNA end lines up better with TRBJ2-5; the J call may be wrong. The CDR3 is 14 residues long. Per germline, CDR1 MNHNY and CDR2 SVGAGI (reference sequence). CDR3 DNA sequence: TGTGCCACTGCCGGTAGCGGGGTTTTAGAGACCCAGTACTTC. Translating it yields CATAGSGVLETQYF.

To note about this clonotype: Relative to the germline gene, one junction end is altered; a read error may explain this. The chain carries TRBV10-3 and TRBJ2-5; D is ambiguous. The CDR3 loop spans 13 amino acids. The germline gives CDR1 ENHRY, CDR2 SYGVKD. The CDR3 loop is CATSEGHQETQYF. DNA for the CDR3: TGTGCCACCAGTGAAGGCCACCAAGAGACCCAGTACTTC.

In this sample, this clonotype turned up many times. This rearrangement joins TRBV29-1 to TRBJ2-5; TRBD2 might be the D (5 bases). This CDR3 has 13 residues. V was clipped by 4 bases and J by 1 base, with 10 bases between them. CDR1 and CDR2 from the germline V gene are SQVTM and ANQGSEA. CDR3 loop: CSVATGIQETQYF. The DNA for the CDR3 is TGCAGCGTTGCTACCGGGATCCAAGAGACCCAGTACTTC.